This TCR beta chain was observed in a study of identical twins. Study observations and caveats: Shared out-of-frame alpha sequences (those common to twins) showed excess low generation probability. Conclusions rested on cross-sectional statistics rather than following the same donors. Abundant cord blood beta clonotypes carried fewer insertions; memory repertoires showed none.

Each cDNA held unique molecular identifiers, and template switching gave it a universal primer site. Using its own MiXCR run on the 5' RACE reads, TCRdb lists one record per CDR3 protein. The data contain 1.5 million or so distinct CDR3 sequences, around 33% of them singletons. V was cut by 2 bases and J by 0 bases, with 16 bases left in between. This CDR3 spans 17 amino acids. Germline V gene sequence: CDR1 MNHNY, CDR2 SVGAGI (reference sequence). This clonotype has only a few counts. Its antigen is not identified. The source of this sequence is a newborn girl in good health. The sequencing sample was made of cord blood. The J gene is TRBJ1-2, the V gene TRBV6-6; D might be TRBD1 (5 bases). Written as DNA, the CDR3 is TGTGCCAGCAGTTACCCCAGGGCAGGGCCCTCTAACTATGGCTACACCTTC. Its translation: CASSYPRAGPSNYGYTF.